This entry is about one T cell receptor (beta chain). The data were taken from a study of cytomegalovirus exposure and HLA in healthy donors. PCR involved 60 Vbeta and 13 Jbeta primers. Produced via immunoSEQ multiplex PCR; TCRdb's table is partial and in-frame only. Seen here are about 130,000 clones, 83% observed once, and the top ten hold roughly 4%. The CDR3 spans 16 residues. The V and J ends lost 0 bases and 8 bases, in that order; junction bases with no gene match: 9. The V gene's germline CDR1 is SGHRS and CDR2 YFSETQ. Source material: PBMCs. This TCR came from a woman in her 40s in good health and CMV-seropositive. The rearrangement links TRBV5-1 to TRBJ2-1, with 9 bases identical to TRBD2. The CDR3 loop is CASSLGLAVNIYEQFF. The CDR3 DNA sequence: TGCGCCAGCAGCTTGGGACTAGCGGTAAATATCTATGAGCAGTTCTTC. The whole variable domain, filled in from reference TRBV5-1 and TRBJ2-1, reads KAGVTQTPRYLIKTRGQQVTLSCSPISGHRSVSWYQQTPGQGLQFLFEYFSETQRNKGNFPGRFSGRQFSNSRSEMNVSTLELGDSALYLCASSLGLAVNIYEQFFGPGTRLTVL.